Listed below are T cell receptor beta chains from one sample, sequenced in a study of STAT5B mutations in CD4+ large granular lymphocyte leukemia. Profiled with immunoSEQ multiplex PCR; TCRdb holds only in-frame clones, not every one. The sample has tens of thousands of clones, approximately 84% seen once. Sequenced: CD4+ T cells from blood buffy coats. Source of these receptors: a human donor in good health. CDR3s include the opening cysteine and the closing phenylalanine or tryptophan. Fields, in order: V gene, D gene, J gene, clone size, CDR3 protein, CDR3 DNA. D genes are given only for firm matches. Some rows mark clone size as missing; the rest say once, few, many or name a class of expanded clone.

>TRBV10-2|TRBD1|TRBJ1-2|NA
CASSQDRALGYTF
TGCGCCAGCAGCCAAGACAGGGCTTTGGGCTACACCTTC
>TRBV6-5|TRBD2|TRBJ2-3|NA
CASSYSLAGATDTQYF
TGTGCCAGCAGTTACTCGTTAGCGGGGGCCACAGATACGCAGTATTTT
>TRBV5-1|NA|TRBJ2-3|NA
CASSLAADTDTQYF
TGCGCCAGCAGCTTGGCGGCAGACACAGATACGCAGTATTTT
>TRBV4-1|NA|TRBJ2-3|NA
CASSQEEADTDTQYF
TGCGCCAGCAGCCAAGAGGAAGCTGACACAGATACGCAGTATTTT
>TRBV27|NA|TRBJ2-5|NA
CASSLRLGIETQYF
TGTGCCAGCAGCCTCCGTTTGGGTATAGAGACCCAGTACTTC
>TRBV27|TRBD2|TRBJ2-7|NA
CASSSTGTSSYEQYF
TGTGCCAGCAGTTCTACCGGGACTAGCAGTTACGAGCAGTACTTC
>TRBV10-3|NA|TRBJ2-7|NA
CAIRGAGSIYEQYF
TGTGCCATCCGAGGTGCGGGATCAATCTACGAGCAGTACTTC
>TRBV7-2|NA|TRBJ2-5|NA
CASSLFGLAQEETQYF
TGTGCCAGCAGCTTATTTGGGCTAGCCCAGGAAGAGACCCAGTACTTC
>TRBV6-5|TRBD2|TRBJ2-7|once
CASSYNRREWQYF
TGTGCCAGCAGTTACAACCGGCGGGAGTGGCAGTACTTC
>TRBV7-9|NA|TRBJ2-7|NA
CATTATGADEQYF
TGTGCAACTACCGCGACGGGAGCCGACGAGCAGTACTTC
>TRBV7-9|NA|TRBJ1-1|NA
CASSLRVGTEAFF
TGTGCCAGCAGCTTAAGGGTCGGGACTGAAGCTTTCTTT
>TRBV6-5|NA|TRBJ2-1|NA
CASTPRSFGNEQFF
TGTGCCAGCACCCCCCGCAGCTTCGGCAATGAGCAGTTCTTC
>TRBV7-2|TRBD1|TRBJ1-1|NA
CASSRNRGAEAFF
TGTGCCAGCTCCAGGAACAGGGGCGCTGAAGCTTTCTTT
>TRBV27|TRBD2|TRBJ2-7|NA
CASSGTSGSSYEQYF
TGTGCCAGCAGTGGTACTAGCGGGAGCTCCTACGAGCAGTACTTC
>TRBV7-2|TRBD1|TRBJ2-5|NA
CASSRNQGAWETQYF
TGTGCCAGCAGTAGAAACCAGGGGGCGTGGGAGACCCAGTACTTC
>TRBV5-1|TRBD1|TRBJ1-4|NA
CASSRLQQGTNEKLFF
TGCGCCAGCAGCCGTCTACAACAGGGGACTAATGAAAAACTGTTTTTT
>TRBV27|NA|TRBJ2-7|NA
CASSEGGGPYEQYF
TGTGCCAGCAGTGAGGGGGGAGGGCCCTACGAGCAGTACTTC
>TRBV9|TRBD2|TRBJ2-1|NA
CASSVELAEYNEQFF
TGTGCCAGCAGCGTAGAACTAGCGGAATACAATGAGCAGTTCTTC
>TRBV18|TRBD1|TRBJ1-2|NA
CASSPQGARDYGYTF
TGTGCCAGCTCACCCCAGGGGGCGCGGGACTATGGCTACACCTTC
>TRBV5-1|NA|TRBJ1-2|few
CASSLVGGSGYTF
TGCGCCAGCAGCTTGGTTGGGGGTTCTGGCTACACCTTC
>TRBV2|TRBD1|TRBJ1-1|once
CASSSQGADTEAFF
TGTGCCAGCAGTTCCCAGGGGGCTGACACTGAAGCTTTCTTT
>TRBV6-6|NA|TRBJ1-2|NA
CASSFYSTTNYGYTF
TGTGCCAGCAGTTTTTACTCCACCACAAACTATGGCTACACCTTC
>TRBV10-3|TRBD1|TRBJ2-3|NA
CAIRGQVKDRADTQYF
TGTGCCATCAGGGGACAGGTCAAGGATAGAGCAGATACGCAGTATTTT
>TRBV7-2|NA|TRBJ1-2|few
CASSLSWGSYGYTF
TGTGCCAGCAGCTTAAGTTGGGGATCCTATGGCTACACCTTC
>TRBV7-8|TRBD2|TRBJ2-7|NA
CASSFTIAGGPHEQYF
TGTGCCAGCAGCTTTACGATAGCGGGAGGCCCCCACGAGCAGTACTTC
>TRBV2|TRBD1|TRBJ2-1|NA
CASRDRTDEQFF
TGTGCCAGCAGGGACAGGACGGATGAGCAGTTCTTC
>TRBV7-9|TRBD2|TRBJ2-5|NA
CASQEYVAGDETQYF
TGTGCCAGTCAGGAGTACGTAGCGGGAGACGAGACCCAGTACTTC
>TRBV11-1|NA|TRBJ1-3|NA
CASSDPTGSGNTIYF
TGTGCCAGCAGCGACCCGACAGGCTCTGGAAACACCATATATTTT
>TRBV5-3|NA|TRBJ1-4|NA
CARIGCQATNEKLFF
TGTGCCAGAATTGGGTGCCAAGCAACTAATGAAAAACTGTTTTTT
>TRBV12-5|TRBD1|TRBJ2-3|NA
CASGFPTGEADTQYF
TGTGCTAGTGGTTTCCCGACAGGGGAGGCAGATACGCAGTATTTT
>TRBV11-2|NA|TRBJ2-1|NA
CASSLDTGSDEQFF
TGTGCCAGCAGCTTAGATACGGGAAGCGATGAGCAGTTCTTC
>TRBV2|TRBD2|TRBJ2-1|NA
CASSEAQGGLAWQFF
TGTGCCAGCAGTGAAGCCCAAGGGGGACTAGCCTGGCAGTTCTTC
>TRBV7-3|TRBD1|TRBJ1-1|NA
CASSPTGGAEAFF
TGTGCCAGCAGCCCAACAGGGGGTGCTGAAGCTTTCTTT
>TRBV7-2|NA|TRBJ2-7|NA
CASSSPGPRPYEQYF
TGTGCCAGCAGCTCCCCCGGGCCAAGGCCCTACGAGCAGTACTTC
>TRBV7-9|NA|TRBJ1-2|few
CASSYSGSNYGYTF
TGTGCCAGCAGCTATTCCGGGTCTAACTATGGCTACACCTTC
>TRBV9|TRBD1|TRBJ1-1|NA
CASRAGTGGRNTEAFF
TGTGCCAGCAGGGCCGGGACAGGGGGCCGGAACACTGAAGCTTTCTTT
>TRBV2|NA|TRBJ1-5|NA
CASSEQGEDIQPQHF
TGTGCCAGCAGTGAACAGGGTGAGGATATTCAGCCCCAGCATTTT
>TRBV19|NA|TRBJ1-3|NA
CASSPLDSGGNTIYF
TGTGCCAGTAGTCCTTTGGACAGCGGTGGAAACACCATATATTTT
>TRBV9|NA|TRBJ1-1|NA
CASSVDGGNTEAFF
TGTGCCAGCAGCGTAGATGGTGGGAACACTGAAGCTTTCTTT
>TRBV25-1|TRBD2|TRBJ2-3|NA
CASSPPGLAGNTDTQYF
TGTGCCAGCAGTCCCCCGGGACTAGCGGGAAACACAGATACGCAGTATTTT
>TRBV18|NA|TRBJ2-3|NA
CASSPSTDTQYF
TGTGCCAGCTCACCTAGCACAGATACGCAGTATTTT
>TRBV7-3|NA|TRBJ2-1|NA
CASSLTGVLGLNEQFF
TGTGCCAGCAGCTTGACGGGGGTTTTAGGTTTGAATGAGCAGTTCTTC
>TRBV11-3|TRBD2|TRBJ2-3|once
CASSMGGGTDTQYF
TGTGCCAGCAGCATGGGCGGGGGGACAGATACGCAGTATTTT
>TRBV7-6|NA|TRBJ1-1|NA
CASSTMTDNTEAFF
TGTGCCAGCAGCACCATGACGGACAACACTGAAGCTTTCTTT
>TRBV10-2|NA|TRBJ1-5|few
CASRQVGQPQHF
TGCGCCAGCAGACAGGTTGGTCAGCCCCAGCATTTT
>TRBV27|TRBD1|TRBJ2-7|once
CASSLQGQGHEQYF
TGTGCCAGCAGTTTACAGGGACAGGGTCACGAGCAGTACTTC
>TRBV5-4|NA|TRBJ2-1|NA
CASSLRSREQFF
TGTGCCAGCAGCTTGCGGTCTCGCGAGCAGTTCTTC
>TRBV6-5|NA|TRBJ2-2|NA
CASSYPQGVDTGELFF
TGTGCCAGCAGTTACCCCCAGGGTGTGGACACCGGGGAGCTGTTTTTT
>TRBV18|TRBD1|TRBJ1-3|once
CASSPTPGQGNTIYF
TGTGCCAGCTCACCCACACCGGGACAGGGAAACACCATATATTTT
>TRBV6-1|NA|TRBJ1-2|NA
CASSEEGGRYGYTF
TGTGCCAGCAGTGAAGAGGGAGGCCGATATGGCTACACCTTC
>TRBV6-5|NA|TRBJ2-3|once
CASQHSTDTQYF
TGTGCCAGCCAGCACTCCACAGATACGCAGTATTTT
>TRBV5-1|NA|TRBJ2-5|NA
CASSMTSHQETQYF
TGCGCCAGCAGCATGACAAGTCACCAAGAGACCCAGTACTTC
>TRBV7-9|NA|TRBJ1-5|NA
CASSAFDGSNQPQHF
TGTGCCAGCAGCGCATTCGACGGTAGCAATCAGCCCCAGCATTTT